This T cell receptor (beta chain) came from a study of cytomegalovirus exposure and HLA in healthy donors. Clones were read by immunoSEQ multiplex PCR, and TCRdb kept only the in-frame ones, dropping some. The repertoire consists of around 170,000 clones, with roughly 91% occurring once and the leading ten covering 2.5% to 3%. V was pared by 7 bases and J by 1 base, with 11 bases between. Germline V gene data show CDR1 as MNHEY and CDR2 as SMNVEV (reference sequence). This CDR3 is 13 amino acids long. The specimen was PBMCs. This chain connects TRBV27 to TRBJ2-7; a weak D match, TRBD1 (6 bases). This receptor was identified in a man in his late teens or twenties in good health and CMV-seronegative. The CDR3 DNA sequence: TGTGCCAGCACCAAAACAGGGTCCTACGAGCAGTACTTC. This sequence encodes CASTKTGSYEQYF.